Given below is one T cell receptor (beta chain) in context. Antigen specificity is unknown. Treatment reported: oral pan-JAK inhibitor, 5-10 mg twice daily. Obtained from alopecia areata patients were lesional scalp punch biopsies along with peripheral blood. cDNA reverse transcribed from extracted RNA served as the sequencing template. Profiling relied on immunoSEQ multiplex PCR, and the TCRdb table lists in-frame clones only, not all of them. The data show a few thousand clones, 75% to 95% seen once. These data are taken from a study of CD8+ T cells in alopecia areata. Study overall: Tofacitinib was taken orally by treated patients, and the dose was 5 to 10 mg twice daily. Study-level findings and limits: Many of the expanded lesional clones endured in scalp and blood while on tofacitinib. The study found tofacitinib significantly decreased scalp clonality and expanded CD8+ clones among the top 100.

The CDR3 runs 15 residues. Trimming stripped 4 bases from V and 10 bases from J, with 20 bases between. The germline V gene encodes CDR1 SGHVS and CDR2 FNYEAQ. This TCR was sampled from a human donor with alopecia areata. V is TRBV7-6 and J is TRBJ1-5, with D possibly TRBD1 on 5 matching bases. Sequenced material: skin, taken at week 4, from a patient treated with tofacitinib. The DNA of the CDR3 is TGTGCCAGCAGCTCCGGTAACCAGGGAGTAGGTCCCCAGCATTTT. Translated: CASSSGNQGVGPQHF.